This TCR beta chain derives from a study of T cells in Graves' hyperthyroidism and ophthalmopathy. This clonotype showed up many times. The antigen is undetermined. Patients were excluded because of uncontrolled infection, other autoimmune disease, pregnancy or lactation. Diagnosis relied on clinical symptoms, serum thyroxine and TRAb, thyroid ultrasound and orbital computed tomography. General study findings and limits: Most thyroid clonotypes with frequency above 0.001 were detected in blood. Onset of ophthalmopathy came a median around 6.2 months after the model predicted it.

What was amplified from RNA transcripts were TCR beta CDR3 regions. HTBI primers were the set used in a first-round RT-PCR of the TCR CDR3. TCRdb reprocessed the multiplex PCR reads via MiXCR and lists one record per CDR3 protein. Of roughly 510,000 distinct CDR3 sequences detected, 46% appear once; the ten largest clones hold about two fifths. The sample taken for sequencing was peripheral blood or thyroid tissue (not recorded which). The source of this sequence is an adult woman with Graves' disease, either hyperthyroidism or ophthalmopathy (not recorded which).

The CDR3 DNA reads TGCAGTGCTATTCGGGGGAATAACTATGGCTACACCTTC. This gives the protein CSAIRGNNYGYTF. The chain joins TRBV20-1 to TRBJ1-2; a weak D match, TRBD1 (5 bases). The CDR3 contains 13 residues. Germline CDR1 and CDR2: DFQATT and SNEGSKA (reference sequence). V lost 4 bases and J 1 base, leaving 10 bases between the germline ends.